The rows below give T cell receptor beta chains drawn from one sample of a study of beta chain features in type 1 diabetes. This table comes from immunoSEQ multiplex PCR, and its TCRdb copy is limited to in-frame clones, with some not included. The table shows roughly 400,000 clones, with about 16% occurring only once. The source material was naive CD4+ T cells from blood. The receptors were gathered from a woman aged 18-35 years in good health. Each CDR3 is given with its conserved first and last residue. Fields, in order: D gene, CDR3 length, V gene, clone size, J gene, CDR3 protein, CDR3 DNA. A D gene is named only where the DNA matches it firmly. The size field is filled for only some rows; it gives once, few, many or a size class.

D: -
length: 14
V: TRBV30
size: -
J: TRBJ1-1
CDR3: CAWSVSGLNTEAFF
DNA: TGTGCCTGGAGTGTAAGCGGGTTGAACACTGAAGCTTTCTTT

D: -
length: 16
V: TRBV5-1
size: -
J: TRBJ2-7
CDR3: CASSLALDSLSYEQYF
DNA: TGCGCCAGCAGCTTGGCCCTTGACAGCCTCTCCTACGAGCAGTACTTC

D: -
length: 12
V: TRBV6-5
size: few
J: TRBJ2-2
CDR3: CASSYSTGELFF
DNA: TGTGCCAGCAGTTATTCTACCGGGGAGCTGTTTTTT

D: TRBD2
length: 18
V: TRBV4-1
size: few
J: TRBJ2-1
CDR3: CASSQGLAGVIRGDEQFF
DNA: TGCGCCAGCAGCCAGGGACTAGCGGGAGTCATTAGGGGTGATGAGCAGTTCTTC

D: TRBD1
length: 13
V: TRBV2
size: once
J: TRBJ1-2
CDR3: CASSGQGYYGYTF
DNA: TGTGCCAGCAGCGGACAGGGATACTATGGCTACACCTTC

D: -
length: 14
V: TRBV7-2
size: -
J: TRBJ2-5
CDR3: CASSRPTRMETQYF
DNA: TGTGCCAGCAGCCGCCCGACGAGGATGGAGACCCAGTACTTC

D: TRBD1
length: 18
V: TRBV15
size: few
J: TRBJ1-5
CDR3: CATSRLYPGDRKNQPQHF
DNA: TGTGCCACCAGCAGACTATACCCTGGGGACAGGAAAAATCAGCCCCAGCATTTT

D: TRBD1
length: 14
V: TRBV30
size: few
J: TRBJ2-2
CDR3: CAWRIQGVTGELFF
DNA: TGTGCCTGGAGAATACAGGGGGTAACCGGGGAGCTGTTTTTT

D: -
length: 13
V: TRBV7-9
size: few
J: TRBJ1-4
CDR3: CASSLVDVGELFF
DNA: TGTGCCAGCAGCTTAGTTGACGTCGGGGAACTGTTTTTT

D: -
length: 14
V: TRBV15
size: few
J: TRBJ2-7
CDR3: CATSRLDKISEQYF
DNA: TGTGCCACCAGCAGACTCGATAAGATTAGCGAGCAGTACTTC

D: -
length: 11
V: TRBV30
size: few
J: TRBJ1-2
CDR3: CAWGSQGGYTF
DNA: TGTGCCTGGGGGAGCCAAGGTGGCTACACCTTC

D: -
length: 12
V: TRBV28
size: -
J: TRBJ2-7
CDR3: CASSSPGNEQYF
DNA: TGTGCCAGCAGTTCCCCAGGGAACGAGCAGTACTTC

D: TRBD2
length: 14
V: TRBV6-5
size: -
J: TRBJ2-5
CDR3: CASSERGGAETQYF
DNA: TGTGCCAGCAGTGAACGGGGAGGGGCGGAGACCCAGTACTTC

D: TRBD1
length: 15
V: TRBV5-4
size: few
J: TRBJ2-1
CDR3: CASSLIQGAGNEQFF
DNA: TGTGCCAGCAGCTTAATACAGGGGGCGGGCAATGAGCAGTTCTTC

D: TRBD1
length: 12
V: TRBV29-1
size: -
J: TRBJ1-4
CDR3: CSATGTADQLFF
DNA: TGCAGCGCCACCGGGACAGCGGATCAACTGTTTTTT

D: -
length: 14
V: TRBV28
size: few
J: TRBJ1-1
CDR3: CASSLENRVTEAFF
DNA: TGTGCCAGCAGTTTAGAAAACAGAGTAACTGAAGCTTTCTTT

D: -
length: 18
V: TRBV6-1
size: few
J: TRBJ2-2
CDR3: CAISASRGKRVNTGELFF
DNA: TGTGCCATCAGTGCCTCCCGGGGGAAGCGGGTGAACACCGGGGAGCTGTTTTTT

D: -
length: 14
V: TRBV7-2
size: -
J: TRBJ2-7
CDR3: CASSLEQGGYEQYF
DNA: TGTGCCAGCAGCTTAGAACAGGGCGGTTACGAGCAGTACTTC

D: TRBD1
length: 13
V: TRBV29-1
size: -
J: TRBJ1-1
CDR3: CSGLGQGRTEAFF
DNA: TGCAGCGGCCTCGGACAGGGGAGGACTGAAGCTTTCTTT

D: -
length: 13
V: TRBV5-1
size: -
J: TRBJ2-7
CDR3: CASSQTASYEQYF
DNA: TGCGCCAGCAGCCAGACAGCCTCCTACGAGCAGTACTTC

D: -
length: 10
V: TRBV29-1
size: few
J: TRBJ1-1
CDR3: CSVRNTEAFF
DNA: TGCAGCGTTCGGAACACTGAAGCTTTCTTT

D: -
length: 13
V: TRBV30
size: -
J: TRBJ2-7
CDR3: CAWIPGNSYEQYF
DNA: TGTGCCTGGATTCCGGGAAATTCCTACGAGCAGTACTTC

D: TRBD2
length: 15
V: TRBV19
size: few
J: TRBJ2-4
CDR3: CASSILAGEQYIQYF
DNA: TGTGCCAGTAGTATCCTAGCGGGAGAGCAGTACATTCAGTACTTC

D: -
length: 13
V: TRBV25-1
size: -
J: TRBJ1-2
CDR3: CASSATGTYGYTF
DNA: TGTGCCAGCAGTGCCACAGGGACCTATGGCTACACCTTC

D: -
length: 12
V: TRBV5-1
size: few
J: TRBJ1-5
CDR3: CASSLQGDSQHF
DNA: TGCGCCAGCAGCCTACAGGGCGATTCCCAGCATTTT

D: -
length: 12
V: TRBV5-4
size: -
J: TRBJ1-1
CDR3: CASSYRNTEAFF
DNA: TGTGCCAGCAGCTACAGGAACACTGAAGCTTTCTTT

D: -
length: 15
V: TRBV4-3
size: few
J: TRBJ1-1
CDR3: CASSQDRGSPGKAFF
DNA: TGCGCCAGCAGCCAAGATCGAGGGAGTCCAGGTAAAGCTTTCTTT

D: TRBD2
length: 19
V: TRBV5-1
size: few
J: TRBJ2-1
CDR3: CASSLEGLAGRSSYNEQFF
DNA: TGCGCCAGCAGCTTGGAGGGACTAGCGGGGAGGAGCTCCTACAATGAGCAGTTCTTC